A selection of T cell receptor beta chains follows, all from one sample in a study of OX40 agonist ivuxolimab in advanced cancers. TCRdb's table, derived via immunoSEQ multiplex PCR, lists solely in-frame clones and lacks some. The data hold 80,000 to 100,000 clones, with 80% to 90% observed a single time. Sequencing used CD4+ or CD8+ T cells sorted from blood, obtained in a trial of the OX40 agonist ivuxolimab. These receptors all stem from an adult with an advanced solid tumor such as melanoma, head and neck, liver or kidney cancer. CDR3s include the opening cysteine and the closing phenylalanine or tryptophan. D genes are given only for firm matches. Expanded clones get a size class; other rows say once, few or many, or leave the size out.

CDR3aa	len	v_gene	d_gene	abundance	j_gene
CASSLGGTGVSQPQHF	16	TRBV7-2	TRBD1	few	TRBJ1-5
CASSLAGGGPETQYF	15	TRBV7-7	.	.	TRBJ2-5
CASSQDSGSTDTQYF	15	TRBV4-1	.	.	TRBJ2-3
CASSFGNPQGTQYF	14	TRBV7-8	.	.	TRBJ2-5
CASSWGQARGETQYF	15	TRBV5-1	TRBD1	.	TRBJ2-5
CASSDRDGSLMGYTF	15	TRBV19	.	.	TRBJ1-2
CASSQDLVVGVMETQYF	17	TRBV4-1	.	.	TRBJ2-5
CASSLGVSNADTQYF	15	TRBV7-2	.	.	TRBJ2-3
CASSLRGGLGYTF	13	TRBV28	TRBD1	.	TRBJ1-2
CASSLRGTSNNEQFF	15	TRBV11-3	TRBD2	.	TRBJ2-1
CASSSGPNQPQHF	13	TRBV7-9	.	.	TRBJ1-5
CASTTQSLAGGTYEQYF	17	TRBV19	TRBD2	.	TRBJ2-7
CASSSSGVVSNQPQHF	16	TRBV19	.	.	TRBJ1-5
CASKGPGGSNTEAFF	15	TRBV28	TRBD1	.	TRBJ1-1
CASSPGQSNQPQHF	14	TRBV5-1	.	.	TRBJ1-5
CASSLVPGRGETQYF	15	TRBV13	.	.	TRBJ2-5
CASSPQGLGADTQYF	15	TRBV18	.	.	TRBJ2-3
CAWKDRGNQPQHF	13	TRBV30	TRBD1	.	TRBJ1-5
CASSVRTGTGELFF	14	TRBV9	.	.	TRBJ2-2
CASSVGLAGWDGTDTQYF	18	TRBV9	TRBD2	.	TRBJ2-3
CAITVEGQGTDTQYF	15	TRBV10-3	.	.	TRBJ2-3
CASSPDMRYEQYF	13	TRBV18	.	.	TRBJ2-7
CASSSKAGGSNEQFF	15	TRBV6-5	TRBD2	.	TRBJ2-1
CASSYSTGAALFF	13	TRBV6-5	.	.	TRBJ1-4
CAISEEVGSQPQHF	14	TRBV10-3	.	.	TRBJ1-5
CASRKQGMNTEAFF	14	TRBV6-5	.	.	TRBJ1-1
CASSLNGANQPQHF	14	TRBV27	.	.	TRBJ1-5
CASRGGPEEKLFF	13	TRBV6-1	.	few	TRBJ1-4
CASSFRRQSNEKLFF	15	TRBV11-2	.	.	TRBJ1-4
CASSHAQGATNEKLFF	16	TRBV4-1	.	.	TRBJ1-4
CASTRGRTDTQYF	13	TRBV11-2	TRBD2	.	TRBJ2-3
CASSRYTGELFF	12	TRBV18	.	.	TRBJ2-2
CASRPGTGLFGGYTF	15	TRBV7-9	TRBD1	medium-sized	TRBJ1-2
CASSLELADYNEQFF	15	TRBV5-1	TRBD2	.	TRBJ2-1
CAINPGLDLNEQFF	14	TRBV10-3	TRBD2	.	TRBJ2-1
CASSLASGGGGEQFF	15	TRBV5-1	.	.	TRBJ2-1
CASSVEAGERVETQYF	16	TRBV9	.	.	TRBJ2-5
CASSLADRYEAFF	13	TRBV28	.	.	TRBJ1-1
CASSYGPSGAQPQHF	15	TRBV7-2	.	.	TRBJ1-5
CASCNENTGELFF	13	TRBV19	.	.	TRBJ2-2
CASRTTGTEGSGGKLFF	17	TRBV27	TRBD1	.	TRBJ1-4
CASSAGQGATTNEKLFF	17	TRBV9	TRBD1	.	TRBJ1-4
CASLKTFGNTIYF	13	TRBV19	.	.	TRBJ1-3
CASATGETGELFF	13	TRBV19	TRBD1	.	TRBJ2-2
CASSLWGGQYF	11	TRBV28	.	.	TRBJ2-7
CASSLGAGGGNTEAFF	16	TRBV11-3	.	.	TRBJ1-1
CAWNDRQGSFGYTF	14	TRBV30	TRBD1	.	TRBJ1-2
CAISASPANSGNTIYF	16	TRBV10-3	.	once	TRBJ1-3
CAISESGQGNQPQHF	15	TRBV10-3	TRBD1	once	TRBJ1-5
CASSPPTGTANTGELFF	17	TRBV18	.	.	TRBJ2-2
CASSLTWTGRGNTEAFF	17	TRBV4-2	TRBD1	.	TRBJ1-1
CASSLGNMNTEAFF	14	TRBV7-6	.	.	TRBJ1-1
CASSSTSGTTGELFF	15	TRBV5-4	TRBD2	.	TRBJ2-2